This passage covers 26 T cell receptor beta chains from one sample sequenced in a study of PD-1 blockade in classical Hodgkin lymphoma. Some clones are missing from TCRdb's copy, which holds only in-frame ones; the method was immunoSEQ multiplex PCR. The repertoire holds about 20,000 clones, with approximately 80% as singletons. Time point indicated: cycle 4 day 1 (C4D1), after 5 to 7 weeks of nivolumab. In every patient, relapse followed autologous stem cell transplantation, while exposure to brentuximab vedotin differed. Thawed PBMCs supplied CD8+ T cells via magnetic negative selection. The sample here was CD8+ T cells from blood, taken before the fourth cycle of nivolumab. Receptors originate from a human donor with classical Hodgkin lymphoma.

This sequence joins TRBV28 and TRBJ2-7; 7 bases map to TRBD1. The V gene end was trimmed by 3 bases and the J gene end by 2 bases; junction bases not matched to a gene: 7. CDR3 length: 15 residues. Germline lookup yields CDR1 MDHEN and CDR2 SYDVKM. CDR3 amino acids: CASSFPDRTPYEQYF. The DNA for the CDR3 is TGTGCCAGCAGTTTCCCGGACAGGACGCCCTACGAGCAGTACTTC.

This clone was seen a few times. V usage is TRBV14 and J usage is TRBJ1-6; D might be TRBD1 (6 bases). Germline loops: CDR1 SGHDN, CDR2 FVKESK. The CDR3 is made up of 16 amino acids. The ends were cut back, 1 base at V and 6 bases at J, with 13 bases in the middle. The CDR3 is CASSQATDSFNSPLHF. In nucleotides, the CDR3 is TGTGCCAGCAGCCAAGCTACGGACAGCTTTAATTCACCCCTCCACTTT.

This chain connects TRBV27 to TRBJ2-2; 7 nucleotides line up with TRBD1. Unmatched junction bases numbered 9, after V lost 0 bases and J lost 2 bases. Per the germline V gene, CDR1 is MNHEY and CDR2 is SMNVEV (reference sequence). The CDR3 runs 18 residues. In DNA, the CDR3 is TGTGCCAGCAGTTTATCATGGGACAGCGTCCGAAACACCGGGGAGCTGTTTTTT. Its protein is CASSLSWDSVRNTGELFF.

This chain uses TRBV2 with TRBJ2-5; the D is unclear. The length of the CDR3 is 13 residues. The germline V gene has CDR1 SNHLY and CDR2 FYNNEI. The V end was cut by 1 base, the J end by 4 bases, with 7 bases between. CDR3 sequence reads: CASSEGPLETQYF. DNA for the CDR3: TGTGCCAGCAGTGAAGGGCCGTTAGAGACCCAGTACTTC.

This chain connects TRBV30 to TRBJ1-2; no definite D call. The CDR3 length is 12 residues. The ends were cut back, 0 bases at V and 7 bases at J, with 9 bases in the middle. CDR1 and CDR2 from the germline V gene are GTSNPN and SVGIG (reference sequence). The CDR3 loop is CAWSVWAGGYTF. DNA for the CDR3: TGTGCCTGGAGTGTATGGGCGGGTGGCTACACCTTC.

The gene calls are TRBV4-1 and TRBJ2-5; D not certain. The DNA end favors TRBJ2-7, so the J call may be wrong. CDR3 length: 13 residues. From germline, CDR1 is MGHRA and CDR2 YSYEKL. CDR3 amino acids: CASSQDATYEQYF. In nucleotides, the CDR3 is TGCGCCAGCAGCCAAGACGCCACCTACGAGCAGTACTTC.

The J gene is TRBJ1-1, the V gene TRBV7-9; D is undetermined. The CDR3 runs to 13 residues. Trimming pared 2 bases from V and 0 bases from J, leaving 4 bases between. The germline CDR1 and CDR2 sequences are SEHNR and FQNEAQ (reference sequence). Written as DNA, the CDR3 is TGTGCCAGCAGCTTACTGGTGAACACTGAAGCTTTCTTT. Translation gives CASSLLVNTEAFF. The full variable domain, rest sourced from reference TRBV7-9 and TRBJ1-1, is DTGVSQNPRHKITKRGQNVTFRCDPISEHNRLYWYRQTLGQGPEFLTYFQNEAQLEKSRLLSDRFSAERPKGSFSTLEIQRTEQGDSAMYLCASSLLVNTEAFFGQGTRLTVV.

V gene TRBV18 combines with J gene TRBJ2-2; D is possibly TRBD1 or TRBD2 (5 bases each). The CDR3 extends over 17 amino acids. V shed 0 bases and J shed 4 bases, with 15 bases lying between them. Germline CDR1 is KGHSH and CDR2 is LQKENI. The CDR3 protein is CASSPPEAGSGTGELFF. CDR3 in DNA: TGTGCCAGCTCACCACCGGAGGCAGGGTCCGGCACCGGGGAGCTGTTTTTT.

The J gene is TRBJ1-2, the V gene TRBV7-2; D unclear. Germline CDR1 and CDR2: SGHTA and FQGNSA. V was shortened by 1 base and J by 4 bases, with 7 bases between the two germline ends. This CDR3 region has 13 residues. The CDR3 DNA reads as TGTGCCAGCAGCTTAGAGTGGCCCTATGGCTACACCTTC. It is translated as CASSLEWPYGYTF.

The chain uses TRBV15 and TRBJ1-1; no clear D. Germline V lookup: CDR1 LNHNV, CDR2 YYDKDF (reference sequence). The V and J ends lost 0 bases and 8 bases respectively, with 7 bases between them. This CDR3 has 12 residues. CDR3 DNA: TGTGCCACCAGCAGAGACGGGGTGGAAGCTTTCTTT. Translated: CATSRDGVEAFF.

V gene TRBV9 combines with J gene TRBJ2-5, with 7 nucleotides matching TRBD1. Trimming removed 3 bases from V and 5 bases from J; junction bases left unmatched: 4. Germline V gives CDR1 SGDLS, CDR2 YYNGEE. The CDR3 covers 13 residues. CDR3: CASSEGGRETQYF. As DNA, the CDR3 is TGTGCCAGCAGCGAAGGGGGCCGCGAGACCCAGTACTTC.

The gene calls are TRBV9 and TRBJ1-6; D gene unclear. Germline CDR1 reads SGDLS; CDR2 reads YYNGEE. Trimming removed 0 bases from V and 0 bases from J, with 13 bases in between. The CDR3 is made up of 18 amino acids. CDR3 amino acids: CASSVGEGISSYNSPLHF. The CDR3, as DNA: TGTGCCAGCAGCGTAGGAGAAGGGATTAGCTCCTATAATTCACCCCTCCACTTT.

The rearrangement uses TRBV2 and TRBJ1-1; D is undetermined. The CDR3 is 13 amino acids. V gave up 3 bases and J gave up 6 bases, with 11 bases separating them. Per germline, CDR1 SNHLY and CDR2 FYNNEI. The CDR3 protein is CASSDPLVAEAFF. CDR3 nucleotides: TGTGCCAGCAGTGATCCCTTAGTAGCTGAAGCTTTCTTT.

CDR3 in amino acids: CASSADWGSGQYF. Here the CDR3 DNA reads TGTGCCAGCAGCGCAGACTGGGGGAGTGGGCAGTACTTC. The chain is built from TRBV5-6 and TRBJ2-7; TRBD1 or TRBD2 may be the D gene (5 bases each). V lost 4 bases to trimming and J lost 9 bases, with 17 bases between them. Germline V gene lookup returns CDR1 SGHDT and CDR2 YYEEEE. The CDR3 totals 13 residues.

V is TRBV5-6 and J is TRBJ2-4, with a tentative D call TRBD2 (6 bases). The germline CDR1 and CDR2 sequences are SGHDT and YYEEEE. The length of the CDR3 is 12 residues. V lost 2 bases to trimming and J lost 6 bases, with 6 bases between them. The CDR3 sequence is CASSFGGNIQYF. CDR3 nucleotide sequence: TGTGCCAGCAGCTTCGGGGGAAACATTCAGTACTTC.

This clone was counted once. The gene calls are TRBV15 and TRBJ1-3; D is undetermined. Trimming took 0 bases from V and 0 from J, leaving 6 bases between them. CDR1 is LNHNV and CDR2 is YYDKDF in the germline V gene (reference sequence). The CDR3 length is 15 residues. The CDR3 sequence: CATSRDVFSGNTIYF. The CDR3 bases are TGTGCCACCAGCAGAGATGTATTCTCTGGAAACACCATATATTTT.

The chain combines TRBV27 with TRBJ1-5; D not certain. In germline, CDR1 is MNHEY, CDR2 SMNVEV (reference sequence). V dropped 0 bases and J dropped 1 base, with 1 base sitting between them. The CDR3 runs to 13 residues. The CDR3 loop is CASSLSSNQPQHF. CDR3 in DNA: TGTGCCAGCAGTTTATCCAGCAATCAGCCCCAGCATTTT.

The chain has TRBV6-5 and TRBJ1-1; maybe TRBD1 (6 bases). Germline V gene sequence: CDR1 MNHEY, CDR2 SVGAGI. The V gene lost 10 bases and the J gene lost 6 bases, with 12 bases spanning the gap. The CDR3 covers 11 residues. The CDR3 region has the DNA TGTGCCACCAATACAGGGTCTGAAGCTTTCTTT. Translation: CATNTGSEAFF.

The chain carries TRBV7-2 and TRBJ1-2, with TRBD1 identical over 7 bases. Germline lookup yields CDR1 SGHTA and CDR2 FQGNSA. The CDR3 is 12 amino acids. J lost 8 bases, V lost 2 bases, and 2 bases had no gene match. For the CDR3, the DNA is TGTGCCAGCAGCTTATTAGGGGGCGGCTACACCTTC. This gives the protein CASSLLGGGYTF.

The chain has TRBV5-6 and TRBJ2-3; no clear D gene. The ends were cut back, 2 bases at V and 0 bases at J, with 22 bases in the middle. The V gene's germline CDR1 is SGHDT and CDR2 YYEEEE. The CDR3 extends over 19 amino acids. CDR3 residues: CASSFIVGDLKPSTDTQYF. The CDR3 nucleotides are TGTGCCAGCAGCTTCATCGTAGGAGATTTGAAACCTAGCACAGATACGCAGTATTTT.

In its sample, this clone was seen a few times. The chain is built from TRBV2 and TRBJ1-1; TRBD1 might be the D (6 bases). CDR1 and CDR2 (germline): SNHLY, FYNNEI. V was shortened by 6 bases and J by 1 base, with 6 bases between the two germline ends. The CDR3 length is 12 residues. The CDR3 DNA follows: TGTGCCAGCAGGGGACAGAACACTGAAGCTTTCTTT. This encodes CASRGQNTEAFF.

The rearrangement links TRBV2 to TRBJ1-2; TRBD1 matches 9 bases. The CDR3 is 14 residues long. CDR1 SNHLY and CDR2 FYNNEI come from the germline V gene. V was pared by 5 bases and J by 3 bases, with 4 bases of the junction left unmatched. CDR3 sequence: CASSLGQGDYGYTF. The CDR3 DNA sequence: TGTGCCAGCAGTTTGGGACAGGGAGACTATGGCTACACCTTC.

The chain employs TRBV2 and TRBJ2-7, with D hard to call. This CDR3 is built from 13 residues. V dropped 2 bases and J dropped 0 bases, with 5 bases sitting between them. Germline CDR1 reads SNHLY; CDR2 reads FYNNEI. CDR3 region: CASSEHLSYEQYF. The CDR3 nucleotides are TGTGCCAGCAGTGAACACCTCTCCTACGAGCAGTACTTC.

The rearrangement joins TRBV6-5 to TRBJ1-1, with D unclear. Trimming took off 4 bases at V and 4 bases at J, with 13 bases between the two ends. The CDR3 length is 14 residues. Germline lookup yields CDR1 MNHEY and CDR2 SVGAGI. CDR3 sequence (DNA): TGTGCCAGCAGTTGGAGGATCCTGGGCACTGAAGCTTTCTTT. It encodes CASSWRILGTEAFF.

V is TRBV19 and J is TRBJ1-1; D unresolved. Germline assignment: CDR1 LNHDA and CDR2 SQIVND (reference sequence). The CDR3 spans 13 residues. Trimming removed 1 base from V and 8 bases from J, with 11 bases in between. The CDR3 is CASSIVLHREAFF. The CDR3 DNA reads TGTGCCAGTAGTATAGTTTTACATCGCGAAGCTTTCTTT.

The chain combines TRBV15 with TRBJ2-3; D not resolved. The CDR3 covers 15 residues. CDR1 and CDR2 (germline): LNHNV, YYDKDF (reference sequence). Deletions cut 5 bases from V and 4 bases from J, with 16 bases between. For the CDR3, the DNA is TGTGCCACCAGCGGCTTATTGGGGTACCCAGATACGCAGTATTTT. Translation gives CATSGLLGYPDTQYF. Drawing the rest from reference TRBV15 and TRBJ2-3, the complete variable domain is DAMVIQNPRYQVTQFGKPVTLSCSQTLNHNVMYWYQQKSSQAPKLLFHYYDKDFNNEADTPDNFQSRRPNTSFCFLDIRSPGLGDTAMYLCATSGLLGYPDTQYFGPGTRLTVL.